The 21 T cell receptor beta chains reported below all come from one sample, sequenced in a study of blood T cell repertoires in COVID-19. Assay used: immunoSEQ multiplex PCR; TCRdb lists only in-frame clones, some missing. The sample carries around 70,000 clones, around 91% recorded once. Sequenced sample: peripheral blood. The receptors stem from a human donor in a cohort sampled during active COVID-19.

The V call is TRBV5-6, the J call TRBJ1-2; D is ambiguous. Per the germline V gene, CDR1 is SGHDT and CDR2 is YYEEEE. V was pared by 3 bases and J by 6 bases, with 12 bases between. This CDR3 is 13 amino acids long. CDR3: CASSSWTGHGYTF. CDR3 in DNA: TGTGCCAGCAGCTCGTGGACTGGGCATGGCTACACCTTC.

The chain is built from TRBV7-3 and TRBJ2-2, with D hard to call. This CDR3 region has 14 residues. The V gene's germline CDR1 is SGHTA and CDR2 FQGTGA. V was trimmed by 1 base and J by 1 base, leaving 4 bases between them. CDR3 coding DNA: TGTGCCAGCAGCTTAAGGCAGAACACCGGGGAGCTGTTTTTT. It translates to CASSLRQNTGELFF.

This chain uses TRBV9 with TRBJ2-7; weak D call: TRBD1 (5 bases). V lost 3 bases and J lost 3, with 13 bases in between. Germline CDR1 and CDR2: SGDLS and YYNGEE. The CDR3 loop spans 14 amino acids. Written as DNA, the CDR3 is TGTGCCAGCAGCGCTCAGGTACAGGACTACGAGCAGTACTTC. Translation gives CASSAQVQDYEQYF.

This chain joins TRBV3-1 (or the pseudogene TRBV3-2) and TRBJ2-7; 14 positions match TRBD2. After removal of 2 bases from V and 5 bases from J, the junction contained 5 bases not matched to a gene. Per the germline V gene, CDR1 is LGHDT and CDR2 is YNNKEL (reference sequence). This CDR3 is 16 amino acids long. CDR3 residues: CASSQSRGLAGDEQYF. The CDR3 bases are TGTGCCAGCAGCCAAAGTAGGGGACTAGCGGGGGACGAGCAGTACTTC.

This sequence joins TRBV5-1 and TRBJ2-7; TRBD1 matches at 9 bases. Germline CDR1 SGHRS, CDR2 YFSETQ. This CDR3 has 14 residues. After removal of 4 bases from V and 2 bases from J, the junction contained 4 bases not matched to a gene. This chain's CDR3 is CASSPGTGTYEQYF. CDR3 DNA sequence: TGCGCCAGCAGCCCCGGGACAGGGACCTACGAGCAGTACTTC.

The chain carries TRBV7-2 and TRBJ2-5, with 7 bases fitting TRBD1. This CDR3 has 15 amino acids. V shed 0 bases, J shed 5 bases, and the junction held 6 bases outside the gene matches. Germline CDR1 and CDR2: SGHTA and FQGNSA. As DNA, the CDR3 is TGTGCCAGCAGCTTAGCCCGACAGGGTGGGGAGACCCAGTACTTC. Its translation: CASSLARQGGETQYF.

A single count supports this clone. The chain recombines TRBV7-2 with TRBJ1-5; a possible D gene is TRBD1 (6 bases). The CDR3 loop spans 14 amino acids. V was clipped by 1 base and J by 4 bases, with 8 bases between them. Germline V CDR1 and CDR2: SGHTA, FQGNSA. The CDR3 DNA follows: TGTGCCAGCAGCTTAGGAGGACAGAATCAGCCCCAGCATTTT. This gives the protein CASSLGGQNQPQHF.

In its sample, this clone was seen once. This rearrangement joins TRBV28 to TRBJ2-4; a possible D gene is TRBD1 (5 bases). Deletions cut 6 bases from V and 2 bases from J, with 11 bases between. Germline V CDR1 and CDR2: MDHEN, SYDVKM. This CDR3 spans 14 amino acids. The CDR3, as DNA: TGTGCCAGCAGAACGGACACCTCCAAAAACATTCAGTACTTC. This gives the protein CASRTDTSKNIQYF. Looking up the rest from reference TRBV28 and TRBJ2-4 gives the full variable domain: DVKVTQSSRYLVKRTGEKVFLECVQDMDHENMFWYRQDPGLGLRLIYFSYDVKMKEKGDIPEGYSVSREKKERFSLILESASTNQTSMYLCASRTDTSKNIQYFGAGTRLSVL.

The CDR3 here is CSASGHKVAGEQFF. The CDR3, as DNA: TGCAGTGCTAGTGGGCACAAAGTAGCTGGTGAGCAGTTCTTC. The chain links TRBV20-1 to TRBJ2-1; no definite D call. Trimming took off 3 bases at V and 9 bases at J, with 18 bases between the two ends. Germline CDR1 is DFQATT and CDR2 is SNEGSKA (reference sequence). The CDR3 has 14 amino acids.

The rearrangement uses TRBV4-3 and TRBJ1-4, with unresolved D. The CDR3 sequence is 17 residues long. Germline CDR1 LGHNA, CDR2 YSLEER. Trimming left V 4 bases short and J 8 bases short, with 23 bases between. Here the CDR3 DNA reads TGCGCCAGCAGCCCCGAAGATCTCGGGTCAGCCGGCGAAAAACTGTTTTTT. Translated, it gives CASSPEDLGSAGEKLFF.

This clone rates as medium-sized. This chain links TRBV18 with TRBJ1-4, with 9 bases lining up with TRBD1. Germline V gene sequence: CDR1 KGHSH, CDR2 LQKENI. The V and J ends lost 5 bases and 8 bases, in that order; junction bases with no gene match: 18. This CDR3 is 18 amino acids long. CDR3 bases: TGTGCCAGCTCAACTTTACAGGGGGCTGGTACAGAAGCGGAAAAACTGTTTTTT. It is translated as CASSTLQGAGTEAEKLFF. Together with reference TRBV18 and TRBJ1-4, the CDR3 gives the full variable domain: NAGVMQNPRHLVRRRGQEARLRCSPMKGHSHVYWYRQLPEEGLKFMVYLQKENIIDESGMPKERFSAEFPKEGPSILRIQQVVRGDSAAYFCASSTLQGAGTEAEKLFFGSGTQLSVL.

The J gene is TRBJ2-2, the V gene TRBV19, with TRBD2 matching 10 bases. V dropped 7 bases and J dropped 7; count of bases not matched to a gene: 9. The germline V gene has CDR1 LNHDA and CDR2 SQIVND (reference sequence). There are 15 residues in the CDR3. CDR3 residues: CASKVQRGGLGELFF. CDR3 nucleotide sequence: TGTGCCAGTAAAGTACAGCGGGGGGGCCTCGGGGAGCTGTTTTTT.

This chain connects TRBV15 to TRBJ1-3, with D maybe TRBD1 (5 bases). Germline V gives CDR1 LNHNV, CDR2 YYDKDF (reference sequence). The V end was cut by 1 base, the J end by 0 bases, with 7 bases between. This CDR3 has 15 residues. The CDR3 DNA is TGTGCCACCAGCAGAGCGGGGGGCTCTGGAAACACCATATATTTT. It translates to CATSRAGGSGNTIYF.

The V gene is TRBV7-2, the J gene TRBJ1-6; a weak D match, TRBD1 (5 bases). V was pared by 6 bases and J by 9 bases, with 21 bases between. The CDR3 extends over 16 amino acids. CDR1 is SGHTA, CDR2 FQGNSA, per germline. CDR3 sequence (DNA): TGTGCCAGCAGTTTTCGCACAGGAGCGTCTGGTTCACCCCTCCACTTT. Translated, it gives CASSFRTGASGSPLHF. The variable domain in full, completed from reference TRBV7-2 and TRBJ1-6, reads GAGVSQSPSNKVTEKGKDVELRCDPISGHTALYWYRQSLGQGLEFLIYFQGNSAPDKSGLPSDRFSAERTGGSVSTLTIQRTQQEDSAVYLCASSFRTGASGSPLHFGNGTRLTVT.

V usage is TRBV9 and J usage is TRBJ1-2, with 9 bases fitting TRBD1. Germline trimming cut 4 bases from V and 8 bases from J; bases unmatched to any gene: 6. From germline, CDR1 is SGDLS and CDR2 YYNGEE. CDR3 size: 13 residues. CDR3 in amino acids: CASSHDRGGGYTF. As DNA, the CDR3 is TGTGCCAGCAGCCACGACAGGGGGGGCGGCTACACCTTC.

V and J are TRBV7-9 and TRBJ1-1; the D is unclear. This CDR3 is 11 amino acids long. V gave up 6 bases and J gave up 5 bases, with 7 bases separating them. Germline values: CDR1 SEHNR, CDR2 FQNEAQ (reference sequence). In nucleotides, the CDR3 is TGTGCCAGCAGGACGGAGACTGAAGCTTTCTTT. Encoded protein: CASRTETEAFF.

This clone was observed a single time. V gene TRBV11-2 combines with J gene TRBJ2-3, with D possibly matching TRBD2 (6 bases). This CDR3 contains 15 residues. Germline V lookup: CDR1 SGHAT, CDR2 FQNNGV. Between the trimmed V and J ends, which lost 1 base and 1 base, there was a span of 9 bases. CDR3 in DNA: TGTGCCAGCAGCTTAGTTTCGGGAGGCACAGATACGCAGTATTTT. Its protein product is CASSLVSGGTDTQYF. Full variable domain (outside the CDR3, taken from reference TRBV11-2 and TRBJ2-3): EAGVAQSPRYKIIEKRQSVAFWCNPISGHATLYWYQQILGQGPKLLIQFQNNGVVDDSQLPKDRFSAERLKGVDSTLKIQPAKLEDSAVYLCASSLVSGGTDTQYFGPGTRLTVL.

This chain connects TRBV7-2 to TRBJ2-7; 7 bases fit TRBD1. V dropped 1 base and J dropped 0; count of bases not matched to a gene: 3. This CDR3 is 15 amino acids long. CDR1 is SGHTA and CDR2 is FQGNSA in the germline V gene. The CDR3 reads CASSLVAGGSYEQYF. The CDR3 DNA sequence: TGTGCCAGCAGCTTAGTAGCAGGGGGCTCCTACGAGCAGTACTTC.

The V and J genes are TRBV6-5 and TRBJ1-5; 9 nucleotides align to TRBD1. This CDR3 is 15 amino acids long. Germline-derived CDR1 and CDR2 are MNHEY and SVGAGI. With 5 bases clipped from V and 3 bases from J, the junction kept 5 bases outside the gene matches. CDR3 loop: CASSQQGATNQPQHF. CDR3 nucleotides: TGTGCCAGCAGTCAACAGGGGGCCACCAATCAGCCCCAGCATTTT.

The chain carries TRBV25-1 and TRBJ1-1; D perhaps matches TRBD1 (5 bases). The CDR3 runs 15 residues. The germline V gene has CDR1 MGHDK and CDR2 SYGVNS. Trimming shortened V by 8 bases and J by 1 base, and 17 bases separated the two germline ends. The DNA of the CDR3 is TGTGCCAGCTCCCGACGGGGGGTCGGGAACACTGAAGCTTTCTTT. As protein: CASSRRGVGNTEAFF. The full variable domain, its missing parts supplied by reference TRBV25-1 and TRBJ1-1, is EADIYQTPRYLVIGTGKKITLECSQTMGHDKMYWYQQDPGMELHLIHYSYGVNSTEKGDLSSESTVSRIRTEHFPLTLESARPSHTSQYLCASSRRGVGNTEAFFGQGTRLTVV.

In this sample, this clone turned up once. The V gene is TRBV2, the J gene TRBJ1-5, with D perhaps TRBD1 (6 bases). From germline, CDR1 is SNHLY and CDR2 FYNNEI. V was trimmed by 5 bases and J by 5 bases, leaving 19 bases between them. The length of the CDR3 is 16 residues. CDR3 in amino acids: CASSPQGPATDQPQHF. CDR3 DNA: TGTGCCAGCAGTCCCCAGGGGCCCGCCACTGATCAGCCCCAGCATTTT.